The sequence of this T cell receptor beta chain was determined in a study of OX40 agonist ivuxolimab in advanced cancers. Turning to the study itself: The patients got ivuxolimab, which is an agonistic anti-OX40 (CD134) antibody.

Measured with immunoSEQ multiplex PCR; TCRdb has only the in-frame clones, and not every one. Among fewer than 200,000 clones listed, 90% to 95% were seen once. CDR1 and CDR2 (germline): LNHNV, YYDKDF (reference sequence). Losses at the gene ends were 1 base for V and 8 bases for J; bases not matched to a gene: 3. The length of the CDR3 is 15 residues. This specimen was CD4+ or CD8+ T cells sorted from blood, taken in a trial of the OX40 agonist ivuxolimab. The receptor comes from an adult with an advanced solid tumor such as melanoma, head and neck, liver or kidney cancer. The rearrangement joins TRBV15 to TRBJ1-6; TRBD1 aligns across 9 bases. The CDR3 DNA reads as TGTGCCACCAGCAGAGGCCGGGACAGGGATTCACCCCTCCACTTT. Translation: CATSRGRDRDSPLHF.